These T cell receptor beta chains were read from a single sample in a study of blood T cell repertoires in COVID-19. Assay: immunoSEQ multiplex PCR; the TCRdb copy retains only in-frame clones and omits some. This table holds around 200,000 clones, roughly 86% found once. Sample: peripheral blood. The origin of the receptors is a woman aged 80 or over in a cohort sampled during active or convalescent COVID-19. Each CDR3 is given without its conserved first and last residue.

TRBJ2-3	TRBV5-1	ASSPGLATYQDTQY
TRBJ2-1	TRBV3-1/TRBV3-2	ASSQDIQSGYNEQF
TRBJ1-6	TRBV3-1/TRBV3-2	ASSHETGVTSPLH
TRBJ2-7	TRBV4-1	ASSQDVTGWSSYEQY
TRBJ1-4	TRBV5-1	ASSLSLGGRMDEKLF
TRBJ2-5	TRBV15	ATSTNGPGELETQY
TRBJ2-7	TRBV9	ASSRGTSGGVYEQY
TRBJ2-3	TRBV3-1/TRBV3-2	ASSLGPTPDTQY
TRBJ2-6	TRBV19	ASRDREIRVLT
TRBJ2-7	TRBV30	AWKGTSGGYEQY
TRBJ1-5	TRBV11-2	ASSLHLTGQPQH
TRBJ2-3	TRBV6-5	ASSYSTGGGYTQY
TRBJ2-2	TRBV6-2/TRBV6-3	ASSYSSTSANTGELF
TRBJ1-4	TRBV19	ASSPTSGLGEKLF
TRBJ2-2	TRBV12-3/TRBV12-4	AFPGGYTGELF
TRBJ1-1	TRBV7-9	ASSPRGYMNTEAF
TRBJ2-1	TRBV18	ASSPQQPGLVSYNEQF
TRBJ1-5	TRBV28	ATLLSNQPQH
TRBJ1-2	TRBV14	ASSQSRRPPYGYT
TRBJ2-4	TRBV27	ASSGRGTGAENIQY
TRBJ1-3	TRBV11-3	ASSPRGTGTGGNTIY
TRBJ2-2	TRBV4-1	ASRSIAFANTGELF
TRBJ1-3	TRBV30	AWSPGNSGNTIY
TRBJ2-2	TRBV4-2	ASSQDAWTSGRDTGELF